This TCR beta chain was captured by sequencing in a study of T cells in Graves' hyperthyroidism and ophthalmopathy. TCR beta CDR3 sequences were amplified from RNA transcripts. The study used the HTBI primer set for a first-round RT-PCR of the TCR CDR3. In TCRdb, the multiplex PCR reads were re-called with MiXCR into one record per CDR3 protein. This table holds 280,000 or so distinct CDR3 sequences, nearly 15% found once. Germline values: CDR1 LGHDT, CDR2 YNNKEL (reference sequence). The ends lost 1 base at V and 6 bases at J; junction bases unmatched: 11. The CDR3 covers 16 residues. General observations from the study: Clonotypes that were expanded in thyroid above 0.001 mostly appeared in blood too.

This clonotype was seen ten or more times. Its specificity is unknown. The J gene is TRBJ1-2, the V gene TRBV3-1; 7 bases align to TRBD1. The specimen was blood. The origin of this receptor is a woman aged 45-60 years with Graves' hyperthyroidism that later progressed to Graves' ophthalmopathy. In DNA form, the CDR3 reads TGTGCCAGCAGCCAAGGGCCGGGACAGCGGATCGATGGCTACACCTTC. This encodes CASSQGPGQRIDGYTF.